The T cell receptor beta chain described here comes from a study of early T cells in non-severe SARS-CoV-2 infection. Study-level background: Chains stayed unpaired after sequencing of bulk RNA from unsorted whole blood.

MiXCR, applied by TCRdb to the 5' RACE reads, yields one record per CDR3 protein. The table lists around 70,000 distinct CDR3 sequences, 15% to 19% of them singletons. There are a few counts of this clonotype. The antigen is not known. Study-wide results and limits: Matching results from VDJdb favored anti-spike CD8 responses, leaving private and CD4 specificities undetected.

The CDR3 is 13 amino acids. J lost 5 bases, V lost 5 bases, and 3 bases had no gene match. CDR1 and CDR2 from the germline V gene are SGHAT and FQNNGV. The sample comprised whole blood. V gene TRBV11-2 combines with J gene TRBJ2-1; 7 bases line up with TRBD1. This receptor was taken from an adult who was a healthcare worker with PCR-confirmed SARS-CoV-2 infection or an uninfected control (not recorded which). CDR3 in amino acids: CASSRQGHNEQFF. As DNA, the CDR3 is TGTGCCAGCAGCCGACAGGGTCACAATGAGCAGTTCTTC.